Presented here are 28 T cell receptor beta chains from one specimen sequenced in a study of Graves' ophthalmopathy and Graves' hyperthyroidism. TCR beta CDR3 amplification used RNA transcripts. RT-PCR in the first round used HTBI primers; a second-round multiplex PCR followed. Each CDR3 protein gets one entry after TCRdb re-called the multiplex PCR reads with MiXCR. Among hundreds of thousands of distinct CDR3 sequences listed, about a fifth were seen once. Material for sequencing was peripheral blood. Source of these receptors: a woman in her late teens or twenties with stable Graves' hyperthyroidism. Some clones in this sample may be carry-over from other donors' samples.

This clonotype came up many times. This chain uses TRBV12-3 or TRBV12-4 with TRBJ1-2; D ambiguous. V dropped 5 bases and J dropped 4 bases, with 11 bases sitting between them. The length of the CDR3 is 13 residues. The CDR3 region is CASSVQWGYGYTF. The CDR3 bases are TGTGCCAGCAGTGTACAGTGGGGCTATGGCTACACCTTC.

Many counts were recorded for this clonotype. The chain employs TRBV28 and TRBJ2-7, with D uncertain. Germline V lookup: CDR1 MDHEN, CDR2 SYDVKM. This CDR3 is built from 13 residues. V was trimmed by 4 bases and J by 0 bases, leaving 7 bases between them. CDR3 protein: CASSWSDSYEQYF. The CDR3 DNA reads TGTGCCAGCAGTTGGTCAGACTCCTACGAGCAGTACTTC.

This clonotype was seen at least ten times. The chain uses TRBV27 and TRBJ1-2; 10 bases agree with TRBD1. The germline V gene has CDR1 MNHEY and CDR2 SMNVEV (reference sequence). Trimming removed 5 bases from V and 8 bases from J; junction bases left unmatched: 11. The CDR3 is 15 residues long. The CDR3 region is CASSTTAGTGVGYTF. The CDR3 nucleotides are TGTGCCAGCAGTACAACAGCCGGGACAGGGGTAGGCTACACCTTC.

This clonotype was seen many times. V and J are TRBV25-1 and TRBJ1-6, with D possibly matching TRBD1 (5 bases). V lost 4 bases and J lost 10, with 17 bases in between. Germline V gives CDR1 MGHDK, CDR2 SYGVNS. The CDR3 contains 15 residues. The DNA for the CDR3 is TGTGCCAGCAGTGTCACCGGGGCCGCAGGGTCACCCCTCCACTTT. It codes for CASSVTGAAGSPLHF.

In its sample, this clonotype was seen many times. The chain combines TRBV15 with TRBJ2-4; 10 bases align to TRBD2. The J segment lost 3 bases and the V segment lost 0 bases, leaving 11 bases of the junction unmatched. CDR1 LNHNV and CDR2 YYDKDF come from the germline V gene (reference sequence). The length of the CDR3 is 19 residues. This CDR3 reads CATSRDYPTSGTVKNIQYF. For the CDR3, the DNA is TGTGCCACCAGCAGAGATTATCCCACTAGCGGGACGGTCAAAAACATTCAGTACTTC.

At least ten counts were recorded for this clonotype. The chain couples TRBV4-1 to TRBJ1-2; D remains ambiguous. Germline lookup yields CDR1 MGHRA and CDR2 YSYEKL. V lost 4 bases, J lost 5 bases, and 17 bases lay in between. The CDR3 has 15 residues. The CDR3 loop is CASSPLGGVEYGYTF. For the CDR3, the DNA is TGCGCCAGCAGCCCCCTAGGAGGTGTCGAGTATGGCTACACCTTC.

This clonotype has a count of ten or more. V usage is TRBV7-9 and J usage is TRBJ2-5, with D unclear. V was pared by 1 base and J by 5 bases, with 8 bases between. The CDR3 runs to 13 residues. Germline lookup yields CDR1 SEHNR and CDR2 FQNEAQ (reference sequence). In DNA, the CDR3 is TGTGCCAGCAGCTTAGGGCCCGCTGAGACCCAGTACTTC. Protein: CASSLGPAETQYF.

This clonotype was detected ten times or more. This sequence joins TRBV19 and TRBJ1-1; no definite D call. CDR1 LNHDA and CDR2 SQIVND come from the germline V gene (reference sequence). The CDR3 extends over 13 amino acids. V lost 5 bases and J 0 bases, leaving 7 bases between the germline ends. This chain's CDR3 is CASSLPMNTEAFF. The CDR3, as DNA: TGTGCCAGTAGTCTCCCTATGAACACTGAAGCTTTCTTT. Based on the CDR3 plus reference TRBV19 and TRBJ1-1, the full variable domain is DGGITQSPKYLFRKEGQNVTLSCEQNLNHDAMYWYRQDPGQGLRLIYYSQIVNDFQKGDIAEGYSVSREKKESFPLTVTSAQKNPTAFYLCASSLPMNTEAFFGQGTRLTVV.

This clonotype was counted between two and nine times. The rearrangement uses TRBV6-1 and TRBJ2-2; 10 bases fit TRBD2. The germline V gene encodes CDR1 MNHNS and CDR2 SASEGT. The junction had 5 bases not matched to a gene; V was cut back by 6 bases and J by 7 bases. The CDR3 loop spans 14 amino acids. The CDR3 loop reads CASSPTSGVGELFF. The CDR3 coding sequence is TGTGCCAGCAGCCCTACTAGCGGGGTCGGGGAGCTGTTTTTT.

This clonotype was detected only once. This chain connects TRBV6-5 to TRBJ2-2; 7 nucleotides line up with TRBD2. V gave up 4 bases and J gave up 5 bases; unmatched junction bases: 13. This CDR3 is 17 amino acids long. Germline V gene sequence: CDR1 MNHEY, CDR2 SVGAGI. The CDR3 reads CASSSRPGRKRTGELFF. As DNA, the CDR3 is TGTGCCAGCAGTTCCCGTCCCGGGAGGAAAAGGACCGGGGAGCTGTTTTTT.

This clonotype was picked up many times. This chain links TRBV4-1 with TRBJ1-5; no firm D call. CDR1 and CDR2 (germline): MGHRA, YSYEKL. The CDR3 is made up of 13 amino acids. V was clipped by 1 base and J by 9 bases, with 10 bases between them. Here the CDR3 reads CASSQAISPPQHF. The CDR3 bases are TGCGCCAGCAGCCAAGCCATCTCGCCGCCCCAGCATTTT.

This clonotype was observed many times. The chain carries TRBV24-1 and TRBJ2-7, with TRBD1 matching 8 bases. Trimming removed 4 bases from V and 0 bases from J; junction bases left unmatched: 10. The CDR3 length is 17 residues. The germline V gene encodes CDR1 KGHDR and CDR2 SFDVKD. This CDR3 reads CATSDTRGDRSSYEQYF. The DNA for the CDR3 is TGTGCCACCAGTGACACGAGGGGGGACAGGTCCTCCTACGAGCAGTACTTC.

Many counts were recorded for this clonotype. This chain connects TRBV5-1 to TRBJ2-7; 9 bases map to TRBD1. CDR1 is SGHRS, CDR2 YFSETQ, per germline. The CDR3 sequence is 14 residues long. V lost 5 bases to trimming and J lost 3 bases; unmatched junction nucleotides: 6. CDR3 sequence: CASRLTDRGYEQYF. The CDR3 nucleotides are TGCGCCAGCAGGCTTACGGACAGGGGCTACGAGCAGTACTTC.

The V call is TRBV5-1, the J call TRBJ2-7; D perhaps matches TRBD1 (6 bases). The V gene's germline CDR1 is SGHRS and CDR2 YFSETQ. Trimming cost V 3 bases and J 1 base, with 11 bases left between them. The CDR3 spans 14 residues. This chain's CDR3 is CASSSAQGSYEQYF. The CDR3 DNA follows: TGCGCCAGCAGCTCAGCCCAGGGGTCCTACGAGCAGTACTTC.

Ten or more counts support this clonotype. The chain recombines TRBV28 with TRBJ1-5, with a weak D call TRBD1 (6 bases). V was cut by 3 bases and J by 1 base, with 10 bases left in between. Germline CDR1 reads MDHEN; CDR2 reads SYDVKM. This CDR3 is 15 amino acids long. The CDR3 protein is CASSFLTGSNQPQHF. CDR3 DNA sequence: TGTGCCAGCAGTTTCCTGACAGGAAGCAATCAGCCCCAGCATTTT.

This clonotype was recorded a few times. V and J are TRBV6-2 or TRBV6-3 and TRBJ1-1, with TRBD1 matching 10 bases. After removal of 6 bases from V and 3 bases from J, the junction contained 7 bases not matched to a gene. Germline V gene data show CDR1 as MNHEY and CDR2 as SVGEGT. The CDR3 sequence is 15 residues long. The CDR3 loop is CASREDRGPHTEAFF. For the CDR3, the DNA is TGTGCCAGCAGAGAAGACAGGGGGCCTCACACTGAAGCTTTCTTT.

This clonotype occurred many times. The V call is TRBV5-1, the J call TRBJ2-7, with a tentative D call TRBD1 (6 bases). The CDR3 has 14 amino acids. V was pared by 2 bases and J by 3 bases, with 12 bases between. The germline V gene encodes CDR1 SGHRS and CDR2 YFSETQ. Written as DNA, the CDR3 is TGCGCCAGCAGCTTCTCAACAGGGTTCTACGAGCAGTACTTC. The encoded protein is CASSFSTGFYEQYF.

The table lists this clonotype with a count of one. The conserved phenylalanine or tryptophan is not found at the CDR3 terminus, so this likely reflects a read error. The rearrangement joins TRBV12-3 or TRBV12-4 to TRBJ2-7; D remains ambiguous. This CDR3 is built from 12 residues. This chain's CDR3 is CASSWDEAEQYY. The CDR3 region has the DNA TGTGCCAGTAGTTGGGATGAAGCCGAGCAGTACTAC.

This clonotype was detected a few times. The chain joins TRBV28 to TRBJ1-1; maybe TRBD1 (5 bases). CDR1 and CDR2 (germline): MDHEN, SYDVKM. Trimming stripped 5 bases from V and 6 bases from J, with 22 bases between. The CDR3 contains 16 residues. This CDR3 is CASSPHWQGTIPEAFF. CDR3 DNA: TGTGCCAGCAGTCCTCACTGGCAGGGAACGATCCCTGAAGCTTTCTTT.

CDR3 sequence: CASSTRDRPNGYTF. The CDR3 region has the DNA TGTGCCAGCAGTACTAGGGACAGGCCGAATGGCTACACCTTC. The chain links TRBV25-1 to TRBJ1-2; 8 bases match TRBD1. The CDR3 is 14 amino acids. J lost 6 bases, V lost 5 bases, and 8 bases had no gene match. Germline CDR1 reads MGHDK; CDR2 reads SYGVNS.

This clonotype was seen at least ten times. This CDR3 is CASSMDRVMNTEAFF. The CDR3 DNA reads as TGTGCCAGTAGTATGGACAGGGTAATGAACACTGAAGCTTTCTTT. The V and J genes are TRBV19 and TRBJ1-1; 8 bases align to TRBD1. V gave up 3 bases and J gave up 0 bases; unmatched junction bases: 3. Germline-derived CDR1 and CDR2 are LNHDA and SQIVND (reference sequence). This CDR3 comprises 15 residues. Using reference TRBV19 and TRBJ1-1 for the parts outside the CDR3, the full variable domain is DGGITQSPKYLFRKEGQNVTLSCEQNLNHDAMYWYRQDPGQGLRLIYYSQIVNDFQKGDIAEGYSVSREKKESFPLTVTSAQKNPTAFYLCASSMDRVMNTEAFFGQGTRLTVV.

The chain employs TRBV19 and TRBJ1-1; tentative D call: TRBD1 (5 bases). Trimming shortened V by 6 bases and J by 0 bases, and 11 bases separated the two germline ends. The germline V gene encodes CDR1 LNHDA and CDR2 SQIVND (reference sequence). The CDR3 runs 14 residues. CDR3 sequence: CASSRDGLNTEAFF. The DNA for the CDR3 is TGTGCCAGTAGCAGGGACGGATTGAACACTGAAGCTTTCTTT.

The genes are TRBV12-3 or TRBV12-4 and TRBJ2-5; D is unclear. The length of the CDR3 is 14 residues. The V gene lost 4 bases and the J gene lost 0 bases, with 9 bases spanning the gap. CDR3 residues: CASSSWTDQETQYF. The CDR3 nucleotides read TGTGCCAGCAGTTCCTGGACGGACCAAGAGACCCAGTACTTC.

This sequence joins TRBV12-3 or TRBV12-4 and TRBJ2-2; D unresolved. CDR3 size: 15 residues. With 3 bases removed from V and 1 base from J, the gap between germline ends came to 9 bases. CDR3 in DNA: TGTGCCAGCAGTTTCCCTCAGCGGAACACCGGGGAGCTGTTTTTT. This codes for CASSFPQRNTGELFF.

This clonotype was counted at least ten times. The CDR3 is CASSLTSGTGNTIYF. CDR3 DNA sequence: TGTGCCAGCAGCTTAACTTCAGGGACTGGAAACACCATATATTTT. The genes are TRBV7-3 and TRBJ1-3; TRBD1 is a possible D gene (5 bases). Germline V lookup: CDR1 SGHTA, CDR2 FQGTGA. CDR3 length: 15 residues. Trimming took 0 bases from V and 2 from J, leaving 8 bases between them.

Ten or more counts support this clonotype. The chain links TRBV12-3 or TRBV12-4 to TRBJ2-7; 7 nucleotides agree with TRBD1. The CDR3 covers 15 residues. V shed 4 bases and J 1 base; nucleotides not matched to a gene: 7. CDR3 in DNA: TGTGCCAGCAGTTGGGGGACAGCTTCATCCTACGAGCAGTACTTC. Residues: CASSWGTASSYEQYF.

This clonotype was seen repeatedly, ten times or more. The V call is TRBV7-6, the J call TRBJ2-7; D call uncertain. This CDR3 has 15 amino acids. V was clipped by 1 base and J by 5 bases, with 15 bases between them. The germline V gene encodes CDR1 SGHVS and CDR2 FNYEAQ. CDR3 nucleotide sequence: TGTGCCAGCAGCTTAGAAATTAATATTCAAGACGAGCAGTACTTC. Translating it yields CASSLEINIQDEQYF. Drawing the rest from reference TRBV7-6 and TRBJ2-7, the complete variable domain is GAGVSQSPRYKVTKRGQDVALRCDPISGHVSLYWYRQALGQGPEFLTYFNYEAQQDKSGLPNDRFSAERPEGSISTLTIQRTEQRDSAMYRCASSLEINIQDEQYFGPGTRLTVT.

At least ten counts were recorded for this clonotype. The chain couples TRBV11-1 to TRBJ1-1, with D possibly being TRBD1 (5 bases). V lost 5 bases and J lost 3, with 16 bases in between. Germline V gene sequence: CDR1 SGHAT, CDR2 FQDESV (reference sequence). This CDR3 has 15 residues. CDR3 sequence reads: CASSPGRGRYTEAFF. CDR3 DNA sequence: TGTGCCAGCAGCCCGGGGCGGGGGAGGTACACTGAAGCTTTCTTT.